This T cell receptor (beta chain) is from a study of blood T cell repertoires in COVID-19. Background on the study: T cells, B-cell-depleted T cells, or PBMCs supplied cDNA or gDNA.

In the authors' methods: For nucleated cells, counts were estimated from reference gene primer amplification. Assay used: immunoSEQ multiplex PCR; TCRdb lists only in-frame clones, some missing. The DNA gave D and trimming, while V, J and clone size come from that table. The sample includes a few hundred thousand clones, roughly 89% of them seen just once. With V trimmed by 2 bases and J by 10 bases, 17 bases remained unmatched. CDR1 is SEHNR and CDR2 is FQNEAQ in the germline V gene (reference sequence). The CDR3 is 17 residues long. This study enrolled people aged about 18 to 100 from about 24 US geographic areas.

V usage is TRBV7-9 and J usage is TRBJ1-5, with TRBD1 identical over 7 bases. The clonotype comes from a woman aged 25 to 39 who had recovered from COVID-19. The sample taken for sequencing was PBMCs or T cells enriched from blood (not recorded which). The CDR3 DNA reads TGTGCCAGCAGCTTAACTTTACGGGACAGCCATTACCTACCCCAGCATTTT. Translating gives CASSLTLRDSHYLPQHF. Variable domain in full (rest from reference TRBV7-9 and TRBJ1-5): DTGVSQNPRHKITKRGQNVTFRCDPISEHNRLYWYRQTLGQGPEFLTYFQNEAQLEKSRLLSDRFSAERPKGSFSTLEIQRTEQGDSAMYLCASSLTLRDSHYLPQHFGDGTRLSIL.